Shown below are 21 T cell receptor beta chains from a single sample sequenced in a study of T cells in Graves' hyperthyroidism and ophthalmopathy. Template material for amplifying TCR beta CDR3 regions consisted of RNA transcripts. In the first-round RT-PCR of the TCR CDR3, the HTBI primer set was used. In TCRdb, the multiplex PCR reads were re-called with MiXCR into one record per CDR3 protein. The repertoire holds roughly 740,000 distinct CDR3 sequences, with roughly 17% as singletons. Input material: blood. The receptors were gathered from a man between 18 and 35 years old with Graves' hyperthyroidism.

This clonotype was counted ten times or more. V and J are TRBV28 and TRBJ1-5; TRBD1 is a possible D gene (6 bases). The CDR3 contains 15 residues. Trimming removed 6 bases from V and 2 bases from J, with 14 bases in between. Germline CDR1 is MDHEN and CDR2 is SYDVKM. The CDR3 nucleotides read TGTGCCAGCAGGTCAACAGGGACGGGCAATCAGCCCCAGCATTTT. Translated: CASRSTGTGNQPQHF.

This clonotype was seen a handful of times. The chain combines TRBV30 with TRBJ2-1; 8 nucleotides line up with TRBD2. The junction had 7 bases not matched to a gene; V was cut back by 0 bases and J by 15 bases. This CDR3 contains 12 residues. Germline CDR1 reads GTSNPN; CDR2 reads SVGIG (reference sequence). Here the CDR3 reads CAWSVAAGESFF. The CDR3 region has the DNA TGTGCCTGGAGTGTAGCAGCGGGAGAGTCGTTCTTC.

Ten or more counts support this clonotype. The V call is TRBV2, the J call TRBJ1-6; D is unclear. The CDR3 sequence is 11 residues long. Germline CDR1 SNHLY, CDR2 FYNNEI. V was clipped by 8 bases and J by 14 bases, with 13 bases between them. The CDR3 DNA is TGTGCCAGCGGGGTAGCAAAGGCCCTCCACTTT. This sequence encodes CASGVAKALHF.

This clonotype came up many times. This chain links TRBV12-3 or TRBV12-4 with TRBJ1-1; no definite D call. The CDR3 runs 14 residues. V gave up 5 bases and J gave up 1 base, with 11 bases separating them. The CDR3 here is CASSPPRSNTEAFF. The CDR3 bases are TGTGCCAGCAGTCCCCCGAGGTCGAACACTGAAGCTTTCTTT.

This clonotype was found a few times. The chain is built from TRBV6-9 and TRBJ2-3, with 8 bases identical to TRBD2. Germline CDR1 is MNHGY and CDR2 is SVAAGI. V was clipped by 4 bases and J by 7 bases; unmatched bases: 13. The CDR3 spans 16 residues. The CDR3 DNA sequence: TGTGCCAGCAGTTCTCCCGGGAGGGCCACGTCGAATACGCAGTATTTT. Amino acid sequence: CASSSPGRATSNTQYF.

The chain's CDR3 is CASSLWDGEQFF. The CDR3 nucleotides are TGTGCCAGCAGCTTATGGGACGGTGAGCAGTTCTTC. The V gene is TRBV11-2, the J gene TRBJ2-1, with D perhaps matching TRBD1 or TRBD2 (5 bases each). V lost 2 bases, J lost 9 bases, and 8 bases lay in between. The germline V gene has CDR1 SGHAT and CDR2 FQNNGV. The CDR3 contains 12 residues. Variable domain in full (rest from reference TRBV11-2 and TRBJ2-1): EAGVAQSPRYKIIEKRQSVAFWCNPISGHATLYWYQQILGQGPKLLIQFQNNGVVDDSQLPKDRFSAERLKGVDSTLKIQPAKLEDSAVYLCASSLWDGEQFFGPGTRLTVL.

The chain joins TRBV28 to TRBJ1-1; D perhaps matches TRBD1 (6 bases). Germline CDR1 is MDHEN and CDR2 is SYDVKM. V was pared by 2 bases and J by 8 bases, with 21 bases between. CDR3 size: 16 residues. Written as DNA, the CDR3 is TGTGCCAGCAGTTTAGGGGGTTCGGCAGGGGTTGGAGAAGCTTTCTTT. Amino acid sequence: CASSLGGSAGVGEAFF.

This clonotype was detected only a few times. The chain links TRBV4-3 to TRBJ2-5, with D uncertain. V was cut by 0 bases and J by 5 bases, with 10 bases left in between. The CDR3 has 14 residues. Per germline, CDR1 LGHNA and CDR2 YSLEER. The CDR3 is CASSQEWSRETQYF. As DNA, the CDR3 is TGCGCCAGCAGCCAAGAATGGTCCAGGGAGACCCAGTACTTC.

As to this clonotype: At one of its ends the junction is not consistent with the germline gene, which may arise from a read error. The rearrangement links TRBV20-1 to TRBJ2-1, with a weak D call TRBD1 (6 bases). Germline V gene lookup returns CDR1 DFQATT and CDR2 SNEGSKA (reference sequence). The CDR3 is 14 amino acids. CDR3 DNA: TGCAGTGTTAGACAGGCTTCACATTCCAATGAGCAGTTCTTC. Translation: CSVRQASHSNEQFF.

This chain uses TRBV19 with TRBJ1-5; TRBD1 is a possible D gene (5 bases). The germline V gene has CDR1 LNHDA and CDR2 SQIVND (reference sequence). The V and J ends lost 10 bases and 0 bases respectively, with 22 bases between them. The CDR3 has 17 residues. The CDR3 sequence is CATRDPQDYYSNQPQHF. In DNA form, the CDR3 reads TGTGCCACCCGGGACCCACAGGACTACTATAGCAATCAGCCCCAGCATTTT.

Comments on this clonotype: This sequence may be a read error, since a much larger clone differs from it by one base. This rearrangement joins TRBV7-9 to TRBJ1-1; possible D gene TRBD1, 5 bases. The ends were cut back, 5 bases at V and 0 bases at J, with 10 bases in the middle. This CDR3 has 14 amino acids. Per the germline V gene, CDR1 is SEHNR and CDR2 is FQNEAQ (reference sequence). CDR3 in amino acids: CASSRGRMNTEAFF. The CDR3 DNA is TGTGCCAGCAGCCGGGGACGGATGAACACTGAAGCTTTCTTT.

The V gene is TRBV7-3, the J gene TRBJ2-1; a possible D gene is TRBD2 (6 bases). Per the germline V gene, CDR1 is SGHTA and CDR2 is FQGTGA. V lost 3 bases, J lost 1 base, and 13 bases lay in between. The CDR3 length is 16 residues. The CDR3 protein is CASSFSGSLSYNEQFF. DNA of the CDR3: TGTGCCAGCAGCTTTTCCGGGAGCTTATCCTACAATGAGCAGTTCTTC.

This clonotype was counted ten times or more. The rearrangement uses TRBV5-8 and TRBJ1-1; D may be TRBD1 (6 bases). Trimming removed 0 bases from V and 1 base from J, with 7 bases in between. This CDR3 spans 14 amino acids. From germline, CDR1 is SGHTS and CDR2 YDEGEE. CDR3 sequence (DNA): TGTGCCAGCAGCTTGGGGGGGCAGAACACTGAAGCTTTCTTT. Its protein product is CASSLGGQNTEAFF.

This clonotype came up many times. The rearrangement links TRBV18 to TRBJ2-3; possibly TRBD1 for D (7 bases). Trimming removed 1 base from V and 5 bases from J, with 13 bases in between. CDR1 and CDR2 (germline): KGHSH, LQKENI. This CDR3 is built from 15 residues. In nucleotides, the CDR3 is TGTGCCAGCTCACCACAGAATCAGGGGGGAGATACGCAGTATTTT. Translating gives CASSPQNQGGDTQYF.

This clonotype showed up just a few times. V and J are TRBV29-1 and TRBJ1-2; tentative D call: TRBD1 (5 bases). CDR3 length: 13 amino acids. V lost 6 bases to trimming and J lost 6 bases, with 17 bases between them. The germline V gene encodes CDR1 SQVTM and CDR2 ANQGSEA. CDR3: CSVGPGPQDGYTF. CDR3 DNA sequence: TGCAGCGTGGGGCCTGGACCCCAGGATGGCTACACCTTC.

The rearrangement uses TRBV20-1 and TRBJ2-4; D is undetermined. The CDR3 length is 14 residues. Germline V gene lookup returns CDR1 DFQATT and CDR2 SNEGSKA (reference sequence). V lost 1 base, J lost 7 bases, and 14 bases lay in between. The CDR3 protein is CSARGPPLGNIQYF. DNA for the CDR3: TGCAGTGCTAGAGGCCCCCCCCTCGGTAACATTCAGTACTTC.

Only a few counts were recorded for this clonotype. At one end the junction does not follow the germline gene, possibly because of a read error. This sequence joins TRBV2 and TRBJ2-7; no clear D gene. Germline V gives CDR1 SNHLY, CDR2 FYNNEI. There are 12 residues in the CDR3. CDR3 DNA sequence: TGTGCCACTCGAGCTGAGGCCTACGAGCAGCACTTC. Translated, it gives CATRAEAYEQHF.

In this sample, this clonotype turned up many times. The CDR3 sequence: CSARELGGTGGDTQYF. CDR3 coding DNA: TGCAGTGCTAGAGAATTAGGCGGGACAGGGGGAGATACGCAGTATTTT. This chain joins TRBV20-1 and TRBJ2-3; 11 bases are a match to TRBD1. With 0 bases clipped from V and 5 bases from J, the junction kept 7 bases outside the gene matches. Germline V gene sequence: CDR1 DFQATT, CDR2 SNEGSKA (reference sequence). This CDR3 has 16 residues.

A single count supports this clonotype. This rearrangement joins TRBV5-1 to TRBJ2-1, with 8 bases that match TRBD2. Germline CDR1 and CDR2: SGHRS and YFSETQ. Trimming at V came to 0 bases and at J to 8 bases, leaving 10 bases not matched to a gene. The CDR3 covers 16 residues. The CDR3 loop reads CASSLEIAGFIDEQFF. In nucleotides, the CDR3 is TGCGCCAGCAGCTTGGAGATAGCGGGATTTATTGATGAGCAGTTCTTC.

V gene TRBV28 combines with J gene TRBJ2-5; 7 nucleotides match TRBD2. CDR1 and CDR2 (germline): MDHEN, SYDVKM. Losses at the gene ends were 7 bases for V and 2 bases for J; bases not matched to a gene: 10. The CDR3 sequence is 15 residues long. In DNA form, the CDR3 reads TGTGCCAGCACGGGAGGTAGCGGGTCACAAGAGACCCAGTACTTC. Its translation: CASTGGSGSQETQYF.

This clonotype appeared many times. V and J are TRBV28 and TRBJ2-3; perhaps D is TRBD1 or TRBD2 (5 bases each). Germline V lookup: CDR1 MDHEN, CDR2 SYDVKM. Trimming shortened V by 5 bases and J by 4 bases, and 19 bases separated the two germline ends. This CDR3 has 16 residues. The CDR3 sequence is CASSAQLGATPDTQYF. Here the CDR3 DNA reads TGTGCCAGCAGTGCCCAACTCGGGGCCACTCCAGATACGCAGTATTTT.